This T cell receptor beta chain appears in the sequencing data of a study of blood T cell repertoires in COVID-19. Study-level background: The United States, Italy and Spain provided the acute and convalescent COVID-19 samples. Sources were T cells, B-cell-depleted T cells, or PBMCs; the material itself was cDNA or gDNA.

Germline V gene sequence: CDR1 DFQATT, CDR2 SNEGSKA (reference sequence). This CDR3 contains 19 residues. The ends lost 3 bases at V and 4 bases at J; junction bases unmatched: 13. The assay was immunoSEQ multiplex PCR, and TCRdb's table has in-frame clones only and misses some. The sample has around 85,000 clones, roughly 90% seen once. The sequenced sample was peripheral blood. This clonotype originated in a woman of 80 years or more with active or convalescent COVID-19. The chain is built from TRBV20-1 and TRBJ2-3, with TRBD2 matching 16 bases. The CDR3 DNA reads TGCAGTGCTAGTATTGGGACTAGCGGGAGGGCCGGCCGGGCAGATACGCAGTATTTT. Amino acids: CSASIGTSGRAGRADTQYF.